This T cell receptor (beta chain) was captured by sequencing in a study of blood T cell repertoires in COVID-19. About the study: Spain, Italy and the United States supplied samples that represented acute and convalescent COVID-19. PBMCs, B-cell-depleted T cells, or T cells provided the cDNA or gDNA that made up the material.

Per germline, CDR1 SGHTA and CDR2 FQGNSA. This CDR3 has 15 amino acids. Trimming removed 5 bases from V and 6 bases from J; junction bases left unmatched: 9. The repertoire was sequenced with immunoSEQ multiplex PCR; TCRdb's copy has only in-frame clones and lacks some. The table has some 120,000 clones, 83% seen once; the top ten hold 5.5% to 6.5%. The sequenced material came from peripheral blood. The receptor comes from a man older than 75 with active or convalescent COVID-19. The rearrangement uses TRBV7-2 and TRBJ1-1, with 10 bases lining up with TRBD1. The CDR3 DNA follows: TGTGCCAGCAGCAGTAGGACAGGGGGATTGGCTGAAGCTTTCTTT. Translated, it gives CASSSRTGGLAEAFF.